Below, 20 T cell receptor beta chains from the same sample are listed, as sequenced in a study of tumor-infiltrating lymphocytes in localized non-small cell lung cancer. Produced via immunoSEQ multiplex PCR; TCRdb's table is partial and in-frame only. The sample yields about 14,000 clones, about 70% seen once. The sequencing input was lung tumor tissue. These receptors originate from a human donor with non-small cell lung cancer.

The gene calls are TRBV7-9 and TRBJ2-7, with a possible D match to TRBD1 (6 bases). The CDR3 covers 14 residues. V was clipped by 2 bases and J by 5 bases, with 13 bases between them. Germline lookup yields CDR1 SEHNR and CDR2 FQNEAQ (reference sequence). The CDR3 loop reads CASSLNRVLDEQYF. CDR3 nucleotides: TGTGCCAGCAGCTTAAACAGGGTACTCGACGAGCAGTACTTC.

This clone has a handful of counts. The genes are TRBV6-1 and TRBJ2-5; D possibly corresponds to TRBD2 (6 bases). Trimming stripped 2 bases from V and 1 base from J, with 11 bases between. The CDR3 contains 15 residues. From germline, CDR1 is MNHNS and CDR2 SASEGT. CDR3 region: CASSEIMGGQETQYF. In DNA, the CDR3 is TGTGCCAGCAGTGAAATAATGGGGGGCCAAGAGACCCAGTACTTC.

V and J are TRBV7-2 and TRBJ1-1; tentative D call: TRBD1 (6 bases). V lost 5 bases to trimming and J lost 3 bases, with 13 bases between them. The V gene's germline CDR1 is SGHTA and CDR2 FQGNSA. CDR3 length equals 14 residues. The CDR3 reads CASSPQGWDTEAFF. The CDR3 DNA is TGTGCCAGCAGCCCACAGGGTTGGGACACTGAAGCTTTCTTT.

CDR3 nucleotides: TGTGCCAGCTCACCAGGACGGGGGTCTGGAAACACCATATATTTT. It encodes CASSPGRGSGNTIYF. The chain uses TRBV18 and TRBJ1-3, with D perhaps TRBD1 (5 bases). Trimming removed 2 bases from V and 1 base from J, with 9 bases in between. There are 15 residues in the CDR3. Per the germline V gene, CDR1 is KGHSH and CDR2 is LQKENI.

Note on this clone: Other DNA sequences of this sample code for an identical CDR3. This chain joins TRBV14 and TRBJ2-6; D not certain. CDR1 SGHDN and CDR2 FVKESK come from the germline V gene. Trimming cost V 3 bases and J 3 bases, with 9 bases left between them. The CDR3 is 15 amino acids. The CDR3 protein is CASSHEGGGANVLTF. Written as DNA, the CDR3 is TGTGCCAGCAGCCATGAAGGCGGTGGGGCCAACGTCCTGACTTTC.

A few counts support this clone. CDR3 loop: CASSIGTGPEKLFF. CDR3 nucleotide sequence: TGTGCCAGTAGTATCGGGACAGGACCTGAAAAACTGTTTTTT. The rearrangement uses TRBV19 and TRBJ1-4; TRBD1 matches 8 bases. The J segment lost 7 bases and the V segment lost 3 bases, leaving 4 bases of the junction unmatched. The CDR3 covers 14 residues. Germline-derived CDR1 and CDR2 are LNHDA and SQIVND (reference sequence).

The V gene is TRBV25-1, the J gene TRBJ2-5; D uncertain. Germline loops: CDR1 MGHDK, CDR2 SYGVNS. The CDR3 is 14 amino acids. Trimming pared 3 bases from V and 2 bases from J, leaving 10 bases between. The CDR3 region is CASSERRPQETQYF. CDR3 in DNA: TGTGCCAGCAGTGAGCGTCGGCCTCAAGAGACCCAGTACTTC.

The V and J genes are TRBV6-1 and TRBJ1-3, with D perhaps matching TRBD1 (6 bases). V was pared by 7 bases and J by 2 bases, with 12 bases between. Germline V gene sequence: CDR1 MNHNS, CDR2 SASEGT. This CDR3 has 14 amino acids. CDR3 coding DNA: TGTGCCAGCAAAATGTCAGGGGCTGGAAACACCATATATTTT. This sequence encodes CASKMSGAGNTIYF.

This rearrangement joins TRBV15 to TRBJ2-2; 10 bases fit TRBD2. Losses at the gene ends were 4 bases for V and 6 bases for J; bases not matched to a gene: 5. The length of the CDR3 is 15 residues. Per germline, CDR1 LNHNV and CDR2 YYDKDF (reference sequence). CDR3 in DNA: TGTGCCACCAGCATACTAGCGGGAACTGCCGGGGAGCTGTTTTTT. This codes for CATSILAGTAGELFF.

V is TRBV10-3 and J is TRBJ2-3; 10 nucleotides match TRBD1. The length of the CDR3 is 16 residues. The ends lost 5 bases at V and 2 bases at J; junction bases unmatched: 7. Germline lookup yields CDR1 ENHRY and CDR2 SYGVKD. CDR3 loop: CAISKGGQGSTDTQYF. The CDR3 DNA reads as TGTGCCATCAGTAAGGGGGGACAGGGGTCCACAGATACGCAGTATTTT.

The genes are TRBV11-3 and TRBJ2-1, with TRBD2 matching 9 bases. The J segment lost 8 bases and the V segment lost 2 bases, leaving 7 bases of the junction unmatched. Germline V gene lookup returns CDR1 SGHNT and CDR2 YENEEA. This CDR3 has 15 amino acids. The CDR3 sequence: CASSLSQRGVDEQFF. CDR3 in DNA: TGTGCCAGCAGCTTATCCCAGCGGGGGGTTGATGAGCAGTTCTTC. The whole variable domain, remainder taken from reference TRBV11-3 and TRBJ2-1, is EAGVVQSPRYKIIEKKQPVAFWCNPISGHNTLYWYLQNLGQGPELLIRYENEEAVDDSQLPKDRFSAERLKGVDSTLKIQPAELGDSAVYLCASSLSQRGVDEQFFGPGTRLTVL.

This chain connects TRBV5-4 to TRBJ2-3; D uncertain. Germline V lookup: CDR1 SGHNT, CDR2 YYREEE (reference sequence). Trimming removed 0 bases at V and 1 base at J, with 9 bases between. The CDR3 extends over 15 amino acids. DNA for the CDR3: TGTGCCAGCAGCTTGGCCAGGCAGGGCACAGATACGCAGTATTTT. Encoded protein: CASSLARQGTDTQYF.

This chain joins TRBV7-2 and TRBJ2-7; 8 bases are a match to TRBD2. Trimming took 1 base from V and 2 from J; bases not matched to a gene: 4. CDR1 and CDR2 (germline): SGHTA, FQGNSA. The CDR3 consists of 15 residues. CDR3 DNA: TGTGCCAGCAGCTTAGAGCTAGCGGGCCCCTACGAGCAGTACTTC. Translated, it gives CASSLELAGPYEQYF.

This chain joins TRBV5-1 and TRBJ1-4, with TRBD1 identical over 7 bases. Germline lookup yields CDR1 SGHRS and CDR2 YFSETQ. The CDR3 has 15 residues. V trimming: 4 bases; J trimming: 5 bases; junction bases outside the gene matches: 8. DNA for the CDR3: TGCGCCAGCAGCCCGTACAGGGGAGGGAATGAAAAACTGTTTTTT. Protein: CASSPYRGGNEKLFF.

This clone was seen only a few times. The junction shows a germline mismatch at one end, possibly a read error. The chain couples TRBV7-7 to TRBJ2-5; TRBD1 agrees at 9 bases. Germline assignment: CDR1 SSHAT and CDR2 FNYEAQ (reference sequence). This CDR3 has 15 residues. CDR3 coding DNA: TGTGCTAGCAGCTCCGGGACAGGGCGACGGGAGACCCAGTACTTC. Encoded protein: CASSSGTGRRETQYF.

This clone was observed a single time. The chain recombines TRBV28 with TRBJ1-5, with 9 bases lining up with TRBD1. Trimming at V came to 7 bases and at J to 7 bases, leaving 14 bases not matched to a gene. Germline CDR1 and CDR2: MDHEN and SYDVKM. CDR3 length: 16 amino acids. The CDR3 spells CASTTVGQGSGQPQHF. The CDR3 DNA is TGTGCCAGCACTACGGTGGGACAGGGTAGTGGACAGCCCCAGCATTTT.

The rearrangement joins TRBV4-3 to TRBJ2-3; 7 bases align to TRBD2. Germline V CDR1 and CDR2: LGHNA, YSLEER. This CDR3 has 17 residues. J gave up 5 bases and V 0 bases, and 11 bases lay outside the gene matches. The CDR3 reads CASSQEPAGRFGDTQYF. CDR3 DNA sequence: TGCGCCAGCAGCCAAGAACCAGCGGGGAGGTTCGGAGATACGCAGTATTTT.

V and J are TRBV18 and TRBJ1-2; 9 bases line up with TRBD1. The CDR3 totals 16 residues. CDR1 and CDR2 (germline): KGHSH, LQKENI. The ends lost 3 bases at V and 5 bases at J; junction bases unmatched: 10. This chain's CDR3 is CASSPSRQGGRYGYTF. The CDR3 DNA follows: TGTGCCAGCTCACCCTCTAGACAGGGGGGTAGGTATGGCTACACCTTC.

The chain employs TRBV11-2 and TRBJ1-2; TRBD1 is a possible D gene (5 bases). Germline V gene lookup returns CDR1 SGHAT and CDR2 FQNNGV. The CDR3 length is 15 residues. V gave up 5 bases and J gave up 4 bases, with 17 bases separating them. The CDR3 is CASSPPGPRTYGYTF. CDR3 DNA sequence: TGTGCCAGCAGCCCGCCGGGACCGAGAACCTATGGCTACACCTTC.

This clone has only a few counts. The V and J genes are TRBV7-9 and TRBJ2-5; 7 bases fit TRBD1. The germline gives CDR1 SEHNR, CDR2 FQNEAQ (reference sequence). CDR3 length: 14 amino acids. Trimming removed 4 bases from V and 4 bases from J; junction bases left unmatched: 6. The CDR3 DNA reads TGTGCCAGCAGCTGGGGACAGTCCGGAGAGACCCAGTACTTC. This sequence encodes CASSWGQSGETQYF.